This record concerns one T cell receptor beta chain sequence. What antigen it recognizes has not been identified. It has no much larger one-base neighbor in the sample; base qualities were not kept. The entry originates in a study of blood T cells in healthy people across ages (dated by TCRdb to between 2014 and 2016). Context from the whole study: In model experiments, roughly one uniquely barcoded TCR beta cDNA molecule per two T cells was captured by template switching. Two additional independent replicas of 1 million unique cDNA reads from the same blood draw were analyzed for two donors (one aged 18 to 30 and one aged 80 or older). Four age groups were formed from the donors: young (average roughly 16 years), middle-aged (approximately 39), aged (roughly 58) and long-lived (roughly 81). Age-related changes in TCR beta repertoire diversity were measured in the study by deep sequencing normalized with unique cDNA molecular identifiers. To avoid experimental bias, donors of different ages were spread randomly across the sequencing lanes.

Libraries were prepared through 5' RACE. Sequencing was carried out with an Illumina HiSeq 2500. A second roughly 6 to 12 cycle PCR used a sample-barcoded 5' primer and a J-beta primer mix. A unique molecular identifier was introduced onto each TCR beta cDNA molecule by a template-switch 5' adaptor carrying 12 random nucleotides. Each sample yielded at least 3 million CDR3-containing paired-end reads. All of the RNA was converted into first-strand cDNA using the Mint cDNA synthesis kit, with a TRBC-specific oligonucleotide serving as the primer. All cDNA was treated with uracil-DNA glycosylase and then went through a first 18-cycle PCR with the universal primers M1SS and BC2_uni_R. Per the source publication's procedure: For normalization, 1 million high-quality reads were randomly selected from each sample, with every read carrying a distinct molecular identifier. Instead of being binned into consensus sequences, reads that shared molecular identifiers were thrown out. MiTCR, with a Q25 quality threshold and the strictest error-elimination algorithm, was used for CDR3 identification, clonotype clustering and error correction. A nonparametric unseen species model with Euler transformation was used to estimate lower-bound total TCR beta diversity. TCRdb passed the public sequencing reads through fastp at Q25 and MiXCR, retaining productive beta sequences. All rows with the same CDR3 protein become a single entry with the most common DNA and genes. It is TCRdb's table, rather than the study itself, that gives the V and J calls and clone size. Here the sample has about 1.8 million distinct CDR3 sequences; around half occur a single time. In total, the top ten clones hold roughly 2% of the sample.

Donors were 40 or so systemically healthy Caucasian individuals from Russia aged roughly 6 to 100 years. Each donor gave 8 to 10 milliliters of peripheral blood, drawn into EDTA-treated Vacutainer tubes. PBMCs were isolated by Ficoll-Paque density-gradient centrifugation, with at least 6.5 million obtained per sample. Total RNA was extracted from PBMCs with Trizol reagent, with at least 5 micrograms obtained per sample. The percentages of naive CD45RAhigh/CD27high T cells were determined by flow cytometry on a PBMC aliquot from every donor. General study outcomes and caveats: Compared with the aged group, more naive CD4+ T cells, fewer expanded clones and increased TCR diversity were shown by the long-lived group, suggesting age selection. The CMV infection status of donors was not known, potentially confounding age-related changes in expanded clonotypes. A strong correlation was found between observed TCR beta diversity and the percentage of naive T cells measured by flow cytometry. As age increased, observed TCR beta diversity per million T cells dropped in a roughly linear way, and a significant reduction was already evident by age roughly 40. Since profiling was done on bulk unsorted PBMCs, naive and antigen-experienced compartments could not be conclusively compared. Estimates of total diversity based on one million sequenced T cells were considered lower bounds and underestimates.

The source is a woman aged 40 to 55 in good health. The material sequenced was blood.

The CDR3 region: CASSFSPGPVYEQYF. The DNA sequence is TGTGCCAGCAGTTTCTCCCCGGGACCGGTCTACGAGCAGTACTTC. Recombination joined TRBV6-5 with TRBJ2-5, with the D call perhaps TRBD1 or TRBD2, as 5 bases match in each case. The DNA end is a closer match to TRBJ2-7, so the J assignment may be wrong. The CDR3, cysteine through phenylalanine, is 15 amino acids long. Solely the CDR3 DNA is kept, with 45 bases framed from the first base. The CDR1 and CDR2 encoded by the germline V gene are MNHEY and SVGAGI.